What follows is one T cell receptor (beta chain) and its context. What it recognizes is unknown. The repertoire was sequenced with immunoSEQ multiplex PCR; TCRdb's copy has only in-frame clones and lacks some. The sample has about 160,000 clones; over 85% are singletons. Separate from the approximately 670-subject first cohort was the approximately 130-subject validation cohort, to which the donors belonged. Deletions cut 3 bases from V and 1 base from J, with 10 bases between. This CDR3 has 14 residues. Germline-derived CDR1 and CDR2 are SGHDT and YYEEEE. The data belong to a study of cytomegalovirus exposure and HLA in healthy donors. The study's findings and limits: The authors enumerated over 150 TCR beta chains as linked to cytomegalovirus. Reportedly, diagnosis of cytomegalovirus status by the classifier showed high specificity and sensitivity.

Input material: PBMCs. This sequence joins TRBV5-6 and TRBJ2-5; a possible D gene is TRBD2 (6 bases). The sequence derives from a woman aged 18-35 years in good health and CMV-seropositive. This CDR3 reads CASSSGDGQETQYF. CDR3 coding DNA: TGTGCCAGCAGCTCGGGGGACGGCCAAGAGACCCAGTACTTC.